One sample yielded the 32 T cell receptor beta chains listed below, sequenced in a study of blood T cells in healthy people across ages. With a J-beta primer mix and a sample-barcoded 5' primer, a second PCR ran about 6 to 11 cycles. One entry per CDR3 protein results from TCRdb running MiXCR on the 5' RACE reads. The data contain more than 1.4 million distinct CDR3 sequences, 42% of them singletons. The sequenced sample was blood. These receptors all come from a woman aged 18 to 35 in good health.

In DNA, the CDR3 is TGTGCCAGCCTAGCCTGGCGGAACACTGAAGCTTTCTTT. Amino acid sequence: CASLAWRNTEAFF. V is TRBV2 and J is TRBJ1-1; no reliable D call. Germline V gene data show CDR1 as SNHLY and CDR2 as FYNNEI. Trimming cost V 8 bases and J 1 base, with 11 bases left between them. The CDR3 runs 13 residues.

This chain uses TRBV20-1 with TRBJ2-1; 7 nucleotides line up with TRBD2. Germline assignment: CDR1 DFQATT and CDR2 SNEGSKA (reference sequence). This CDR3 has 14 residues. With 5 bases clipped from V and 2 bases from J, the junction kept 6 bases outside the gene matches. The chain's CDR3 is CSADQRGPYNEQFF. CDR3 nucleotide sequence: TGCAGTGCTGACCAGCGGGGCCCCTACAATGAGCAGTTCTTC.

This clonotype was recorded a few times. The chain recombines TRBV11-2 with TRBJ2-7; D might be TRBD1 (5 bases). The germline V gene encodes CDR1 SGHAT and CDR2 FQNNGV. The V and J ends lost 2 bases and 5 bases respectively, with 10 bases between them. The CDR3 consists of 13 residues. This CDR3 is CASSLLQVHEQYF. CDR3 nucleotides: TGTGCCAGCAGCTTATTACAGGTCCACGAGCAGTACTTC.

This clonotype was picked up a small number of times. The CDR3 loop is CASSAGIATGFRPYGYTF. The CDR3 DNA sequence: TGTGCCAGCAGTGCGGGGATAGCTACAGGGTTTCGTCCCTATGGCTACACCTTC. V is TRBV25-1 and J is TRBJ1-2; TRBD1 might be the D (6 bases). Germline CDR1 reads MGHDK; CDR2 reads SYGVNS. V was pared by 4 bases and J by 4 bases, with 25 bases between. The CDR3 extends over 18 amino acids.

For the CDR3, the DNA is TGTGCCAGCAGCCACAGGAGAGGGAAAGCCTACGAGCAGTACTTC. The encoded protein is CASSHRRGKAYEQYF. The chain uses TRBV6-6 and TRBJ2-7; perhaps D is TRBD1 or TRBD2 (5 bases each). The germline V gene has CDR1 MNHNY and CDR2 SVGAGI (reference sequence). With 6 bases removed from V and 2 bases from J, the gap between germline ends came to 17 bases. The CDR3 covers 15 residues.

The chain employs TRBV9 and TRBJ2-1; weak D call: TRBD1 (5 bases). Germline V gene lookup returns CDR1 SGDLS and CDR2 YYNGEE. V dropped 0 bases and J dropped 0 bases, with 10 bases sitting between them. The CDR3 has 16 residues. The DNA for the CDR3 is TGTGCCAGCAGCGTAGCTATAGGGGACTCCTACAATGAGCAGTTCTTC. This sequence encodes CASSVAIGDSYNEQFF.

This clonotype has more than one count but fewer than ten. The chain is built from TRBV28 and TRBJ2-5, with TRBD2 matching over 7 bases. The germline gives CDR1 MDHEN, CDR2 SYDVKM. The CDR3 extends over 13 amino acids. Unmatched junction bases numbered 6, after V lost 6 bases and J lost 5 bases. CDR3 DNA sequence: TGTGCCAGCAGGCCGGAACTAGCGGAGACCCAGTACTTC. Amino acids: CASRPELAETQYF.

Turning to this clonotype: This clone may be a read error of a much larger clone one base away. The chain couples TRBV6-1 to TRBJ2-1; D remains unclear. Germline V gene data show CDR1 as MNHNS and CDR2 as SASEGT. V lost 1 base and J 3 bases, leaving 4 bases between the germline ends. The length of the CDR3 is 13 residues. In DNA form, the CDR3 reads TGTGCCAGCAGTGAAGGGATCTACAATGAGCAGTTCTTC. The encoded protein is CASSEGIYNEQFF.

The chain couples TRBV2 to TRBJ2-5, with D possibly TRBD1 on 6 matching bases. The CDR3 is made up of 15 amino acids. The germline V gene has CDR1 SNHLY and CDR2 FYNNEI. Trimming removed 4 bases from V and 2 bases from J, with 14 bases in between. For the CDR3, the DNA is TGTGCCAGCAGTGTAAGGACAGTCTCTCAAGAGACCCAGTACTTC. Protein: CASSVRTVSQETQYF.

The gene calls are TRBV5-1 and TRBJ2-6; no reliable D call. V was cut by 3 bases and J by 0 bases, with 7 bases left in between. The CDR3 consists of 15 residues. The germline CDR1 and CDR2 sequences are SGHRS and YFSETQ. The CDR3 DNA reads TGCGCCAGCAGCTCAGGCCTCTCTGGGGCCAACGTCCTGACTTTC. Translated: CASSSGLSGANVLTF. Using reference TRBV5-1 and TRBJ2-6 for the parts outside the CDR3, the full variable domain is KAGVTQTPRYLIKTRGQQVTLSCSPISGHRSVSWYQQTPGQGLQFLFEYFSETQRNKGNFPGRFSGRQFSNSRSEMNVSTLELGDSALYLCASSSGLSGANVLTFGAGSRLTVL.

The chain links TRBV20-1 to TRBJ2-1, with 7 bases aligning to TRBD1. The CDR3 sequence is 16 residues long. J lost 3 bases, V lost 1 base, and 9 bases had no gene match. The germline V gene encodes CDR1 DFQATT and CDR2 SNEGSKA (reference sequence). The CDR3 region is CSARAQTGALYNEQFF. CDR3 nucleotide sequence: TGCAGTGCTAGAGCGCAAACAGGGGCCCTCTACAATGAGCAGTTCTTC.

Only a few counts were recorded for this clonotype. V and J are TRBV4-2 and TRBJ2-1; D not certain. The CDR3 spans 13 residues. V dropped 3 bases and J dropped 8 bases, with 11 bases sitting between them. Germline loops: CDR1 LGHNA, CDR2 YNFKEQ. The CDR3 nucleotides are TGTGCCAGCAGCCAGCCGCGATCGGATGAGCAGTTCTTC. Amino acid sequence: CASSQPRSDEQFF.

The rearrangement joins TRBV11-2 to TRBJ1-5; D remains unclear. The CDR3 contains 16 residues. Germline CDR1 reads SGHAT; CDR2 reads FQNNGV. Trimming shortened V by 5 bases and J by 1 base, and 15 bases separated the two germline ends. The CDR3 sequence is CASSQDARRSNQPQHF. The CDR3 DNA sequence: TGTGCCAGCAGCCAAGATGCAAGGCGGAGCAATCAGCCCCAGCATTTT. The whole variable domain, filled in from reference TRBV11-2 and TRBJ1-5, reads EAGVAQSPRYKIIEKRQSVAFWCNPISGHATLYWYQQILGQGPKLLIQFQNNGVVDDSQLPKDRFSAERLKGVDSTLKIQPAKLEDSAVYLCASSQDARRSNQPQHFGDGTRLSIL.

The chain combines TRBV20-1 with TRBJ1-2; 9 bases fit TRBD1. The CDR3 runs to 15 residues. In germline, CDR1 is DFQATT, CDR2 SNEGSKA (reference sequence). V was clipped by 3 bases and J by 8 bases; unmatched bases: 13. CDR3 sequence reads: CSARAGTGIFGGYTF. CDR3 nucleotides: TGCAGTGCTAGGGCCGGGACAGGGATCTTCGGAGGCTACACCTTC.

This clonotype was seen a few times. The V call is TRBV10-3, the J call TRBJ2-1, with D hard to call. V lost 3 bases, J lost 8 bases, and 14 bases lay in between. CDR1 and CDR2 from the germline V gene are ENHRY and SYGVKD. The CDR3 consists of 14 residues. The CDR3 is CAISDPGSIHEQFF. The CDR3 bases are TGTGCCATCAGTGATCCTGGGTCGATCCATGAGCAGTTCTTC.

This clonotype was seen only a few times. CDR3 amino acids: CASSQVGGPAEAFF. The CDR3 region has the DNA TGTGCCAGCAGCCAAGTCGGGGGTCCGGCTGAAGCTTTCTTT. This chain connects TRBV3-1 to TRBJ1-1; D is possibly TRBD1 (5 bases). This CDR3 has 14 residues. V was clipped by 1 base and J by 6 bases, with 12 bases between them. The germline gives CDR1 LGHDT, CDR2 YNNKEL (reference sequence).

The gene calls are TRBV7-9 and TRBJ2-7; 8 bases agree with TRBD2. CDR3 length: 14 amino acids. J lost 6 bases, V lost 1 base, and 5 bases had no gene match. The V gene's germline CDR1 is SEHNR and CDR2 FQNEAQ (reference sequence). This chain's CDR3 is CASSLEREGFEQYF. CDR3 in DNA: TGTGCCAGCAGCTTAGAACGGGAGGGGTTCGAGCAGTACTTC.

V usage is TRBV5-5 and J usage is TRBJ1-1; D remains ambiguous. The CDR3 contains 15 residues. CDR1 and CDR2 from the germline V gene are SGHKS and YYEKEE (reference sequence). The V and J ends lost 4 bases and 0 bases respectively, with 13 bases between them. As DNA, the CDR3 is TGTGCCAGCAGCCGTTGGGCCCATATGAACACTGAAGCTTTCTTT. Amino acids: CASSRWAHMNTEAFF.

About this clonotype itself: Relative to the germline gene, one junction end is altered; a read error may explain this. V is TRBV6-5 and J is TRBJ2-1; 10 bases are shared with TRBD2. Germline values: CDR1 MNHEY, CDR2 SVGAGI. This CDR3 is built from 17 residues. The CDR3 loop reads CAGSYSWTSGDHNEQFF. CDR3 nucleotides: TGTGCCGGCAGTTACTCGTGGACTAGCGGAGACCACAATGAGCAGTTCTTC.

This clonotype was seen a few times. The chain is built from TRBV10-3 and TRBJ2-7, with D possibly TRBD1 on 6 matching bases. The V gene's germline CDR1 is ENHRY and CDR2 SYGVKD. Deletions cut 6 bases from V and 4 bases from J, with 7 bases between. This CDR3 has 11 amino acids. As DNA, the CDR3 is TGTGCCATCAGCGACAGGTACGAGCAGTACTTC. Its translation: CAISDRYEQYF.

This clonotype was observed a handful of times. This chain links TRBV30 with TRBJ2-5; D perhaps matches TRBD2 (5 bases). This CDR3 contains 13 residues. The germline gives CDR1 GTSNPN, CDR2 SVGIG (reference sequence). V shed 2 bases and J shed 1 base, with 8 bases lying between them. The CDR3: CAWSRSGQETQYF. CDR3 bases: TGTGCCTGGAGTAGAAGCGGCCAAGAGACCCAGTACTTC.

Only a few counts were recorded for this clonotype. The rearrangement links TRBV7-9 to TRBJ1-2; TRBD1 might be the D (5 bases). V gave up 4 bases and J gave up 3 bases, with 12 bases separating them. Per germline, CDR1 SEHNR and CDR2 FQNEAQ (reference sequence). The CDR3 loop spans 14 amino acids. The CDR3 reads CASSSRVGHYGYTF. The CDR3, as DNA: TGTGCCAGCAGCTCCAGGGTGGGTCACTATGGCTACACCTTC. Together with reference TRBV7-9 and TRBJ1-2, the CDR3 gives the full variable domain: DTGVSQNPRHKITKRGQNVTFRCDPISEHNRLYWYRQTLGQGPEFLTYFQNEAQLEKSRLLSDRFSAERPKGSFSTLEIQRTEQGDSAMYLCASSSRVGHYGYTFGSGTRLTVV.

The CDR3 DNA reads TGTGCCATCGGGGGGACAGGGAGCTCCTATAATTCACCCCTCCACTTT. This translates into CAIGGTGSSYNSPLHF. This chain links TRBV10-3 with TRBJ1-6, with 9 nucleotides matching TRBD1. The CDR3 spans 16 residues. With 8 bases clipped from V and 0 bases from J, the junction kept 5 bases outside the gene matches. Germline V gene lookup returns CDR1 ENHRY and CDR2 SYGVKD.

The chain joins TRBV3-1 to TRBJ1-6, with D hard to call. Trimming cost V 0 bases and J 8 bases, with 8 bases left between them. Germline V gene lookup returns CDR1 LGHDT and CDR2 YNNKEL (reference sequence). The CDR3 totals 14 residues. The CDR3 bases are TGTGCCAGCAGCCAAGAGGGGTTTGATTCACCCCTCCACTTT. Amino acids: CASSQEGFDSPLHF.

The J gene is TRBJ1-1, the V gene TRBV7-9; TRBD1 is a possible D gene (5 bases). Per germline, CDR1 SEHNR and CDR2 FQNEAQ (reference sequence). V lost 3 bases and J lost 5, with 16 bases in between. The CDR3 runs to 15 residues. CDR3 in amino acids: CASSFWGGELTEAFF. The CDR3 region has the DNA TGTGCCAGCAGCTTTTGGGGGGGTGAGTTAACTGAAGCTTTCTTT.

This clonotype was recorded only once. The gene calls are TRBV20-1 and TRBJ2-5, with D perhaps TRBD2 (5 bases). V lost 0 bases to trimming and J lost 5 bases, with 16 bases between them. The CDR3 has 15 residues. CDR1 and CDR2 from the germline V gene are DFQATT and SNEGSKA (reference sequence). The CDR3 reads CSARDQRKLTETQYF. CDR3 coding DNA: TGCAGTGCTAGAGATCAGCGGAAGTTAACGGAGACCCAGTACTTC.

This clonotype has just a few counts. V gene TRBV29-1 combines with J gene TRBJ1-5; TRBD1 matches at 8 bases. This CDR3 region has 14 residues. J lost 6 bases, V lost 0 bases, and 4 bases had no gene match. CDR1 and CDR2 (germline): SQVTM, ANQGSEA. The chain's CDR3 is CSVEEGTGGQPQHF. CDR3 DNA sequence: TGCAGCGTTGAAGAGGGTACAGGGGGTCAGCCCCAGCATTTT.

The V and J genes are TRBV15 and TRBJ2-1; 7 bases agree with TRBD1. With 4 bases clipped from V and 8 bases from J, the junction kept 14 bases outside the gene matches. The CDR3 loop spans 16 amino acids. The germline gives CDR1 LNHNV, CDR2 YYDKDF (reference sequence). The CDR3 reads CATSKSGWGQKDEQFF. The DNA for the CDR3 is TGTGCCACCAGCAAATCTGGGTGGGGACAGAAGGATGAGCAGTTCTTC.

This clonotype was seen repeatedly, ten times or more. This chain connects TRBV7-2 to TRBJ2-3; D perhaps matches TRBD2 (6 bases). V gave up 0 bases and J gave up 4 bases, with 14 bases separating them. Germline values: CDR1 SGHTA, CDR2 FQGNSA. There are 16 residues in the CDR3. The DNA of the CDR3 is TGTGCCAGCAGCTTAGCGCGAGGGCGCGGGGCAGATACGCAGTATTTT. It is translated as CASSLARGRGADTQYF.

The chain uses TRBV5-5 and TRBJ2-2; D remains unclear. The V gene's germline CDR1 is SGHKS and CDR2 YYEKEE (reference sequence). V was clipped by 6 bases and J by 4 bases, with 13 bases between them. The CDR3 is made up of 14 amino acids. CDR3 sequence: CASIRNFFTGELFF. The CDR3 nucleotides are TGTGCCAGCATTCGGAACTTTTTCACCGGGGAGCTGTTTTTT.

The chain carries TRBV2 and TRBJ1-1, with D hard to call. CDR3 length: 12 amino acids. Germline-derived CDR1 and CDR2 are SNHLY and FYNNEI. V was pared by 10 bases and J by 4 bases, with 13 bases between. CDR3 sequence reads: CANRTVLTEAFF. The DNA for the CDR3 is TGTGCCAACCGGACGGTACTCACTGAAGCTTTCTTT.

The gene calls are TRBV10-3 and TRBJ2-1, with D hard to call. The V end lost 10 bases, the J end lost 10 bases, and 14 bases lay between the germline ends. The germline V gene encodes CDR1 ENHRY and CDR2 SYGVKD. The length of the CDR3 is 11 residues. The CDR3 nucleotides are TGTGCCACCACGGACGGGTACGAGCAGTTCTTC. It translates to CATTDGYEQFF.